Listed here are 24 T cell receptor beta chains from one sample, sequenced in a study of blood T cell repertoires in COVID-19. Measured with immunoSEQ multiplex PCR; TCRdb has only the in-frame clones, and not every one. The table lists 160,000 or so clones, more than 80% of them singletons. The sample consisted of peripheral blood. Receptors originate from a woman in her 40s with acute or convalescent COVID-19.

J is TRBJ2-7 and V is TRBV19; D is ambiguous. The germline V gene has CDR1 LNHDA and CDR2 SQIVND (reference sequence). CDR3 size: 13 residues. The V gene lost 2 bases and the J gene lost 0 bases, with 5 bases spanning the gap. CDR3 sequence: CASSIIHSYEQYF. CDR3 sequence (DNA): TGTGCCAGTAGTATAATACACTCCTACGAGCAGTACTTC.

This chain links TRBV6-5 with TRBJ2-1; 9 bases align to TRBD1. The CDR3 spans 15 residues. The germline V gene encodes CDR1 MNHEY and CDR2 SVGAGI. V gave up 6 bases and J gave up 9 bases; unmatched junction bases: 12. The CDR3 DNA is TGTGCCAGCAGGCCCGGGGACAGGGATGTCGGTGAGCAGTTCTTC. Translation: CASRPGDRDVGEQFF.

The chain carries TRBV6-1 and TRBJ1-1, with TRBD1 as a possible D gene (5 bases). Trimming pared 0 bases from V and 0 bases from J, leaving 8 bases between. The CDR3 has 15 residues. Germline loops: CDR1 MNHNS, CDR2 SASEGT. The CDR3 loop reads CASSEADSLNTEAFF. The CDR3, as DNA: TGTGCCAGCAGTGAAGCAGACAGCTTGAACACTGAAGCTTTCTTT.

The chain couples TRBV12-3 or TRBV12-4 to TRBJ1-5, with D possibly matching TRBD1 (5 bases). This CDR3 has 12 amino acids. Trimming took off 6 bases at V and 2 bases at J, with 5 bases between the two ends. The CDR3 DNA reads as TGTGCCAGCAGACAGGGCAATCAGCCCCAGCATTTT. Translating it yields CASRQGNQPQHF.

This chain connects TRBV7-2 to TRBJ1-1; D is perhaps TRBD1 (5 bases). Germline CDR1 and CDR2: SGHTA and FQGNSA. CDR3 length equals 16 residues. V lost 2 bases, J lost 0 bases, and 13 bases lay in between. The CDR3 nucleotides read TGTGCCAGCAGCTTAAGCGGGACTACCATGAACACTGAAGCTTTCTTT. Encoded protein: CASSLSGTTMNTEAFF.

The chain uses TRBV10-3 and TRBJ2-2; perhaps TRBD2 as D (5 bases). Trimming left V 5 bases short and J 1 base short, with 11 bases between. The V gene's germline CDR1 is ENHRY and CDR2 SYGVKD. This CDR3 has 15 residues. The CDR3 sequence is CAISPTEGNTGELFF. CDR3 sequence (DNA): TGTGCCATCAGTCCGACTGAGGGGAACACCGGGGAGCTGTTTTTT.

The rearrangement uses TRBV9 and TRBJ1-1; TRBD1 matches 7 bases. V lost 4 bases to trimming and J lost 4 bases; unmatched junction nucleotides: 4. The CDR3 sequence is 13 residues long. Germline loops: CDR1 SGDLS, CDR2 YYNGEE. The CDR3 DNA reads TGTGCCAGCAGCCTGGGACAGCTCACTGAAGCTTTCTTT. Translation: CASSLGQLTEAFF.

The chain recombines TRBV12-3 or TRBV12-4 with TRBJ2-3; TRBD1 might be the D (5 bases). V lost 4 bases and J 4 bases, leaving 9 bases between the germline ends. The CDR3 has 13 amino acids. The CDR3, as DNA: TGTGCCAGCAGTTCAGGGTGGCCAGATACGCAGTATTTT. Its protein product is CASSSGWPDTQYF.

This chain uses TRBV5-4 with TRBJ2-7, with 8 bases matching TRBD2. In germline, CDR1 is SGHNT, CDR2 YYREEE (reference sequence). J was trimmed by 3 bases and V by 4 bases; bases with no gene match: 9. The CDR3 runs 15 residues. CDR3 bases: TGTGCCAGCAGCGGCGGACTAGCTCTGATCTACGAGCAGTACTTC. Translating it yields CASSGGLALIYEQYF.

The V and J genes are TRBV5-6 and TRBJ2-1; 13 bases match TRBD2. Looked up from germline, CDR1 is SGHDT and CDR2 is YYEEEE. CDR3 length: 18 residues. V gave up 4 bases and J gave up 7 bases; unmatched junction bases: 14. CDR3 protein: CASSRGLAGSKLYNEQFF. CDR3 DNA sequence: TGTGCCAGCAGCAGGGGACTAGCGGGGAGTAAACTCTATAATGAGCAGTTCTTC.

V and J are TRBV28 and TRBJ1-2; unclear D gene. Per the germline V gene, CDR1 is MDHEN and CDR2 is SYDVKM. The CDR3 extends over 11 amino acids. The V end was cut by 3 bases, the J end by 6 bases, with 5 bases between. CDR3 bases: TGTGCCAGCAGTTTCGAGGATGGCTACACCTTC. Protein product: CASSFEDGYTF.

The V and J genes are TRBV14 and TRBJ1-2, with D perhaps TRBD1 (5 bases). There are 16 residues in the CDR3. CDR1 SGHDN and CDR2 FVKESK come from the germline V gene. Trimming took 0 bases from V and 0 from J, leaving 11 bases between them. The CDR3 sequence: CASSQEWGGTNYGYTF. The CDR3 DNA sequence: TGTGCCAGCAGCCAAGAATGGGGGGGAACTAACTATGGCTACACCTTC. The full variable domain, with the rest looked up from reference TRBV14 and TRBJ1-2, is EAGVTQFPSHSVIEKGQTVTLRCDPISGHDNLYWYRRVMGKEIKFLLHFVKESKQDESGMPNNRFLAERTGGTYSTLKVQPAELEDSGVYFCASSQEWGGTNYGYTFGSGTRLTVV.

The chain combines TRBV28 with TRBJ1-4; D not resolved. CDR1 is MDHEN and CDR2 is SYDVKM in the germline V gene. The CDR3 sequence is 12 residues long. With 6 bases removed from V and 8 bases from J, the gap between germline ends came to 10 bases. The CDR3 reads CASSGRREKLFF. DNA of the CDR3: TGTGCCAGCAGCGGGAGGAGGGAAAAACTGTTTTTT.

J is TRBJ2-1 and V is TRBV5-4, with TRBD1 matching 8 bases. This CDR3 region has 13 residues. CDR1 and CDR2 from the germline V gene are SGHNT and YYREEE (reference sequence). After removal of 2 bases from V and 8 bases from J, the junction contained 3 bases not matched to a gene. The CDR3 loop is CASSFGQGYEQFF. CDR3 DNA sequence: TGTGCCAGCAGCTTTGGACAGGGCTATGAGCAGTTCTTC.

This rearrangement joins TRBV12-3 or TRBV12-4 to TRBJ2-5; D gene ambiguous. V gave up 5 bases and J gave up 5 bases, with 9 bases separating them. This CDR3 is built from 12 residues. The chain's CDR3 is CASSPVRETQYF. CDR3 bases: TGTGCCAGCAGTCCCGTGAGGGAGACCCAGTACTTC.

The chain combines TRBV27 with TRBJ2-2; 9 nucleotides align to TRBD2. Germline values: CDR1 MNHEY, CDR2 SMNVEV (reference sequence). The CDR3 length is 17 residues. V lost 1 base and J lost 7; bases outside the gene matches: 10. The CDR3 DNA reads TGTGCCAGCAGTTTATTTAGCGGGAGTACTCCATTCGGGGAGCTGTTTTTT. Translating it yields CASSLFSGSTPFGELFF.

The CDR3 reads CATNKQGFAQYF. The CDR3 nucleotides are TGTGCCACCAATAAACAGGGGTTCGCGCAGTACTTC. The chain recombines TRBV6-6 with TRBJ2-7, with 7 bases matching TRBD1. This CDR3 spans 12 amino acids. After removal of 10 bases from V and 9 bases from J, the junction contained 12 bases not matched to a gene. Germline lookup yields CDR1 MNHNY and CDR2 SVGAGI (reference sequence).

This rearrangement joins TRBV6-2 or TRBV6-3 to TRBJ2-5, with TRBD2 identical over 10 bases. The germline CDR1 and CDR2 sequences are MNHEY and SVGEGT. With V trimmed by 0 bases and J by 1 base, 5 bases remained unmatched. This CDR3 is built from 17 residues. The CDR3 here is CASSYSVKREGQETQYF. DNA for the CDR3: TGTGCCAGCAGTTACTCGGTCAAGCGGGAGGGCCAAGAGACCCAGTACTTC.

The rearrangement joins TRBV27 to TRBJ1-6; tentative D call: TRBD1 (6 bases). The CDR3 contains 17 residues. V was pared by 0 bases and J by 0 bases, with 9 bases between. The germline V gene has CDR1 MNHEY and CDR2 SMNVEV (reference sequence). The chain's CDR3 is CASSLSLDSSYNSPLHF. CDR3 DNA: TGTGCCAGCAGTTTATCGCTGGACAGCTCCTATAATTCACCCCTCCACTTT.

This chain joins TRBV15 and TRBJ1-1; D unresolved. Germline CDR1 reads LNHNV; CDR2 reads YYDKDF (reference sequence). Trimming took 8 bases from V and 0 from J, leaving 10 bases between them. The length of the CDR3 is 13 residues. This CDR3 reads CATGRDMNTEAFF. CDR3 sequence (DNA): TGTGCCACCGGAAGAGATATGAACACTGAAGCTTTCTTT.

This chain links TRBV18 with TRBJ1-2; D unclear. CDR3 size: 15 residues. Trimming stripped 3 bases from V and 2 bases from J, with 13 bases between. CDR1 KGHSH and CDR2 LQKENI come from the germline V gene. The CDR3 sequence: CASSPPFTENYGYTF. CDR3 coding DNA: TGTGCCAGCTCACCCCCATTCACCGAGAACTATGGCTACACCTTC. Based on the CDR3 plus reference TRBV18 and TRBJ1-2, the full variable domain is NAGVMQNPRHLVRRRGQEARLRCSPMKGHSHVYWYRQLPEEGLKFMVYLQKENIIDESGMPKERFSAEFPKEGPSILRIQQVVRGDSAAYFCASSPPFTENYGYTFGSGTRLTVV.

This clone showed up just a few times. The gene calls are TRBV11-3 and TRBJ1-2; tentatively, D is TRBD1 (6 bases). Germline CDR1 and CDR2: SGHNT and YENEEA. Trimming took 4 bases from V and 8 from J, leaving 14 bases between them. The CDR3 contains 13 residues. The CDR3 here is CASSWVYREGYTF. CDR3 sequence (DNA): TGTGCCAGCAGCTGGGTTTACAGGGAAGGCTACACCTTC.

This sequence joins TRBV20-1 and TRBJ1-1, with D maybe TRBD1 (5 bases). Trimming pared 4 bases from V and 5 bases from J, leaving 8 bases between. This CDR3 region has 11 residues. CDR1 and CDR2 (germline): DFQATT, SNEGSKA (reference sequence). The CDR3 spells CSAIPGTEAFF. For the CDR3, the DNA is TGCAGTGCTATACCAGGGACTGAAGCTTTCTTT.

This rearrangement joins TRBV28 to TRBJ1-5, with D perhaps matching TRBD1 (6 bases). Germline V gives CDR1 MDHEN, CDR2 SYDVKM. V was pared by 6 bases and J by 6 bases, with 21 bases between. The CDR3 totals 16 residues. The CDR3, as DNA: TGTGCCAGCAGAATTCGAACAGGGTCTTGGGGTCAGCCCCAGCATTTT. It specifies CASRIRTGSWGQPQHF. The whole variable domain, filled in from reference TRBV28 and TRBJ1-5, reads DVKVTQSSRYLVKRTGEKVFLECVQDMDHENMFWYRQDPGLGLRLIYFSYDVKMKEKGDIPEGYSVSREKKERFSLILESASTNQTSMYLCASRIRTGSWGQPQHFGDGTRLSIL.